A single sample gave rise to the 20 T cell receptor beta chains below, sequenced in a study of T-cell memory formation after mild COVID-19. TCRdb re-called the 5' RACE reads with MiXCR, one entry per CDR3 protein. The table has about 210,000 distinct CDR3 sequences, about 11% seen once. What was sequenced was PBMCs or a T cell subset sorted from them (not recorded which). All receptors derive from a man younger than 35 who had mild COVID-19 (a few samples of this study predate the infection). Cell type and time point are not known.

This clonotype turned up a few times. The genes are TRBV5-1 and TRBJ1-1; 8 bases fit TRBD1. The ends lost 4 bases at V and 4 bases at J; junction bases unmatched: 0. The CDR3 contains 12 residues. CDR1 is SGHRS and CDR2 is YFSETQ in the germline V gene. In DNA, the CDR3 is TGCGCCAGCAGCGGACAGGGCACTGAAGCTTTCTTT. As protein: CASSGQGTEAFF.

A few counts support this clonotype. The rearrangement links TRBV7-9 to TRBJ2-2, with 8 bases lining up with TRBD1. The junction had 7 bases not matched to a gene; V was cut back by 2 bases and J by 5 bases. CDR1 SEHNR and CDR2 FQNEAQ come from the germline V gene (reference sequence). The CDR3 length is 16 residues. CDR3 sequence: CASSLFRTGGTGELFF. The DNA of the CDR3 is TGTGCCAGCAGCTTATTTCGTACAGGGGGTACCGGGGAGCTGTTTTTT.

In this sample, this clonotype turned up many times. This chain links TRBV11-2 with TRBJ1-1; D not resolved. The CDR3 runs 14 residues. The germline V gene has CDR1 SGHAT and CDR2 FQNNGV. V shed 0 bases and J shed 1 base, with 6 bases lying between them. Here the CDR3 reads CASSLEGKNTEAFF. In DNA, the CDR3 is TGTGCCAGCAGCTTAGAGGGTAAGAACACTGAAGCTTTCTTT.

The chain couples TRBV11-2 to TRBJ2-3, with D unresolved. The CDR3 spans 12 residues. V was shortened by 3 bases and J by 5 bases, with 6 bases between the two germline ends. Germline V CDR1 and CDR2: SGHAT, FQNNGV. DNA of the CDR3: TGTGCCAGCAGCTTCGGGCTAGATACGCAGTATTTT. Protein sequence: CASSFGLDTQYF.

This clonotype turned up a few times. The chain uses TRBV4-1 and TRBJ2-7; 8 bases match TRBD2. In germline, CDR1 is MGHRA, CDR2 YSYEKL. The trim removed 0 bases at V and 5 bases at J, leaving 9 bases unmatched. The CDR3 covers 16 residues. The CDR3, as DNA: TGCGCCAGCAGCCAAGAATGGGGTCGGGGGGGAAACGAGCAGTACTTC. As protein: CASSQEWGRGGNEQYF.

This clonotype has only a few counts. The V and J genes are TRBV7-9 and TRBJ1-2; D might be TRBD1 (5 bases). Germline CDR1 is SEHNR and CDR2 is FQNEAQ (reference sequence). Trimming removed 1 base at V and 1 base at J, with 13 bases between. CDR3 length: 16 residues. CDR3 nucleotides: TGTGCCAGCAGCTTAGAGGGGAGGCGATATAACTATGGCTACACCTTC. Its protein is CASSLEGRRYNYGYTF.

The rearrangement uses TRBV18 and TRBJ1-1; D call uncertain. CDR1 and CDR2 (germline): KGHSH, LQKENI. Trimming left V 3 bases short and J 1 base short, with 6 bases between. This CDR3 region has 13 residues. The CDR3 loop is CASSPRANTEAFF. Written as DNA, the CDR3 is TGTGCCAGCTCACCCCGGGCGAACACTGAAGCTTTCTTT.

This chain links TRBV5-1 with TRBJ2-5, with 8 positions matching TRBD1. The V gene end was trimmed by 2 bases and the J gene end by 4 bases; junction bases not matched to a gene: 1. The CDR3 has 13 amino acids. Germline values: CDR1 SGHRS, CDR2 YFSETQ. The CDR3 region is CASSFGTGETQYF. DNA of the CDR3: TGCGCCAGCAGCTTTGGGACAGGAGAGACCCAGTACTTC.

This clonotype was recorded at least ten times. This sequence joins TRBV29-1 and TRBJ2-1, with 8 bases fitting TRBD2. The germline CDR1 and CDR2 sequences are SQVTM and ANQGSEA. The CDR3 is made up of 17 amino acids. Trimming cost V 8 bases and J 7 bases; bases outside gene matches: 22. The CDR3 loop reads CSILTRGGLVGENEQFF. The DNA for the CDR3 is TGCAGCATCCTCACCCGGGGGGGACTAGTTGGGGAGAATGAGCAGTTCTTC.

This clonotype showed up just a few times. The rearrangement uses TRBV20-1 and TRBJ2-3, with 10 bases lining up with TRBD2. This CDR3 contains 14 residues. With V trimmed by 6 bases and J by 6 bases, 9 bases remained unmatched. Germline V CDR1 and CDR2: DFQATT, SNEGSKA (reference sequence). CDR3 loop: CSASSGGAWDTQYF. The CDR3 DNA reads as TGCAGTGCATCGAGCGGGGGGGCTTGGGATACGCAGTATTTT.

The chain joins TRBV18 to TRBJ1-1; 12 bases fit TRBD1. Germline V gene sequence: CDR1 KGHSH, CDR2 LQKENI. The CDR3 has 14 amino acids. V was clipped by 3 bases and J by 4 bases; unmatched bases: 0. The CDR3 DNA reads as TGTGCCAGCTCACCGGGACAGGGGGCCACTGAAGCTTTCTTT. Translation: CASSPGQGATEAFF. The full variable domain, its missing parts supplied by reference TRBV18 and TRBJ1-1, is NAGVMQNPRHLVRRRGQEARLRCSPMKGHSHVYWYRQLPEEGLKFMVYLQKENIIDESGMPKERFSAEFPKEGPSILRIQQVVRGDSAAYFCASSPGQGATEAFFGQGTRLTVV.

The chain joins TRBV4-1 to TRBJ1-2; 9 bases line up with TRBD1. The CDR3 has 15 residues. CDR1 MGHRA and CDR2 YSYEKL come from the germline V gene. V was clipped by 0 bases and J by 8 bases; unmatched bases: 7. DNA for the CDR3: TGCGCCAGCAGCCAAGAATGGGGACAGGGAGCCGGCTACACCTTC. This codes for CASSQEWGQGAGYTF.

J is TRBJ2-5 and V is TRBV4-1; D is uncertain. Germline loops: CDR1 MGHRA, CDR2 YSYEKL. V was shortened by 1 base and J by 8 bases, with 8 bases between the two germline ends. This CDR3 is 12 amino acids long. For the CDR3, the DNA is TGCGCCAGCAGCCAAGTTCTGGGAACCCAGTACTTC. Translation gives CASSQVLGTQYF.

Ten or more counts support this clonotype. V and J are TRBV24-1 and TRBJ2-3; 7 positions match TRBD1. CDR1 and CDR2 (germline): KGHDR, SFDVKD. V was clipped by 9 bases and J by 0 bases; unmatched bases: 5. There are 14 residues in the CDR3. CDR3 sequence reads: CATGTEHSTDTQYF. The CDR3 coding sequence is TGTGCCACCGGGACAGAGCATAGCACAGATACGCAGTATTTT.

Many counts were recorded for this clonotype. This chain uses TRBV5-1 with TRBJ2-1; D is tentatively TRBD1 or TRBD2 (6 bases each). This CDR3 spans 15 amino acids. V lost 5 bases and J lost 3, with 15 bases in between. Germline assignment: CDR1 SGHRS and CDR2 YFSETQ. The CDR3 spells CASSPVGGVYNEQFF. In DNA, the CDR3 is TGCGCCAGCAGTCCCGTGGGGGGCGTCTACAATGAGCAGTTCTTC.

This clonotype was observed many times. The chain combines TRBV5-1 with TRBJ1-1; a possible D gene is TRBD1 (5 bases). Per germline, CDR1 SGHRS and CDR2 YFSETQ. Trimming stripped 1 base from V and 0 bases from J, with 7 bases between. The CDR3 is 14 amino acids. The CDR3 loop reads CASSLMGVNTEAFF. CDR3 sequence (DNA): TGCGCCAGCAGCTTGATGGGGGTGAACACTGAAGCTTTCTTT.

This clonotype has more than one count but fewer than ten. This chain links TRBV28 with TRBJ1-1; 8 nucleotides align to TRBD1. CDR1 and CDR2 (germline): MDHEN, SYDVKM. The CDR3 runs 14 residues. After removal of 7 bases from V and 4 bases from J, the junction contained 8 bases not matched to a gene. The CDR3 nucleotides read TGTGCCAGCAACAGGGGGGGAGGCGGCACTGAAGCTTTCTTT. Its translation: CASNRGGGGTEAFF. The variable domain in full, completed from reference TRBV28 and TRBJ1-1, reads DVKVTQSSRYLVKRTGEKVFLECVQDMDHENMFWYRQDPGLGLRLIYFSYDVKMKEKGDIPEGYSVSREKKERFSLILESASTNQTSMYLCASNRGGGGTEAFFGQGTRLTVV.

This clonotype was observed at least ten times. The chain's CDR3 is CASSLVLAGQETQYF. The DNA for the CDR3 is TGTGCCAGCAGCTTGGTCCTAGCGGGCCAAGAGACCCAGTACTTC. The gene calls are TRBV5-6 and TRBJ2-5, with TRBD2 matching over 8 bases. J lost 1 base, V lost 0 bases, and 2 bases had no gene match. The germline V gene encodes CDR1 SGHDT and CDR2 YYEEEE. The CDR3 has 15 amino acids.

This chain links TRBV9 with TRBJ2-2; D not resolved. Germline CDR1 is SGDLS and CDR2 is YYNGEE. V dropped 4 bases and J dropped 0 bases, with 10 bases sitting between them. CDR3 length: 15 residues. CDR3 in DNA: TGTGCCAGCAGCTTCAGCCACGCGAACACCGGGGAGCTGTTTTTT. Translated: CASSFSHANTGELFF.

CDR3 sequence reads: CASSQNEGDTEAFF. CDR3 in DNA: TGTGCCAGCAGCCAAAACGAGGGAGATACTGAAGCTTTCTTT. The rearrangement joins TRBV14 to TRBJ1-1; D is unclear. The CDR3 has 14 residues. CDR1 is SGHDN and CDR2 is FVKESK in the germline V gene. V was clipped by 2 bases and J by 5 bases, with 12 bases between them.